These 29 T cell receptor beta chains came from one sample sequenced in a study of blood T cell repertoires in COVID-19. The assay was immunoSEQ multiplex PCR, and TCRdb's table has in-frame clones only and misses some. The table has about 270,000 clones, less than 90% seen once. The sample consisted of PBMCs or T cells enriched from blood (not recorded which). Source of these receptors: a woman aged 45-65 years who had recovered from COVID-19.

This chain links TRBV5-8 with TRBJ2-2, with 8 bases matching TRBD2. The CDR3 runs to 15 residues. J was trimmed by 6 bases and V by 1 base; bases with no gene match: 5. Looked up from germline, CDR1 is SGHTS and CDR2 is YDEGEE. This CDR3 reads CASSLQGLGSGELFF. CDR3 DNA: TGTGCCAGCAGCTTGCAGGGACTAGGGTCCGGGGAGCTGTTTTTT. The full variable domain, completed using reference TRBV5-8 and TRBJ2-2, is EAGVTQSPTHLIKTRGQQATLRCSPISGHTSVYWYQQALGLGLQFLLWYDEGEERNRGNFPPRFSGRQFPNYSSELNVNALELEDSALYLCASSLQGLGSGELFFGEGSRLTVL.

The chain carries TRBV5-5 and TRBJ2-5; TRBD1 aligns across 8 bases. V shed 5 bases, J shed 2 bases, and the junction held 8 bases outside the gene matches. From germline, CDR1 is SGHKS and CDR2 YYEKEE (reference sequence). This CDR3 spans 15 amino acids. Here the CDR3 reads CASRPQGGLQETQYF. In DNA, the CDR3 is TGTGCCAGCAGACCACAGGGGGGTTTGCAAGAGACCCAGTACTTC.

The CDR3 loop reads CASSLEGQREKLFF. The DNA for the CDR3 is TGCGCCAGCAGCTTGGAGGGACAACGGGAAAAACTGTTTTTT. The chain employs TRBV5-1 and TRBJ1-4; the D gene is possibly TRBD1 (6 bases). The germline V and J ends were trimmed by 0 bases and 8 bases, with 11 bases remaining between them. The CDR3 spans 14 residues. CDR1 is SGHRS, CDR2 YFSETQ, per germline.

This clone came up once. CDR3 in DNA: TGTGCCAGCAGCTTAGGACAGAAGATGAATGAAAAACTGTTTTTT. This translates into CASSLGQKMNEKLFF. The rearrangement links TRBV7-2 to TRBJ1-4, with a tentative D call TRBD1 (5 bases). The CDR3 length is 15 residues. Trimming shortened V by 1 base and J by 5 bases, and 11 bases separated the two germline ends. The germline V gene encodes CDR1 SGHTA and CDR2 FQGNSA.

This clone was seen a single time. CDR3 in DNA: TGTGCCAGCAGTTTAAAGGGGCTCGGGGACAGGGAAGATCGATGGCAGTACTTC. Its translation is CASSLKGLGDREDRWQYF. This sequence joins TRBV28 and TRBJ2-7, with 9 nucleotides matching TRBD1. The germline CDR1 and CDR2 sequences are MDHEN and SYDVKM. V shed 2 bases and J 9 bases; nucleotides not matched to a gene: 20. The CDR3 consists of 18 residues.

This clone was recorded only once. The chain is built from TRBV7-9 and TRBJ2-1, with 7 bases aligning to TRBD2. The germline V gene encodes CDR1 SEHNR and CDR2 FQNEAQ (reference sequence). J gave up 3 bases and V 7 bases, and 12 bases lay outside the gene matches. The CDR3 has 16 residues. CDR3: CASTPDRGRDYNEQFF. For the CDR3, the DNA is TGTGCCAGCACCCCGGATCGAGGGAGGGACTACAATGAGCAGTTCTTC.

CDR3 coding DNA: TGTGCCAGCAGCGCGACAGGGGCCCCTTACAGTGAAGCTTTCTTT. Protein: CASSATGAPYSEAFF. The rearrangement joins TRBV5-4 to TRBJ1-1; 8 positions match TRBD1. There are 15 residues in the CDR3. Losses at the gene ends were 4 bases for V and 7 bases for J; bases not matched to a gene: 12. Germline V gene lookup returns CDR1 SGHNT and CDR2 YYREEE (reference sequence).

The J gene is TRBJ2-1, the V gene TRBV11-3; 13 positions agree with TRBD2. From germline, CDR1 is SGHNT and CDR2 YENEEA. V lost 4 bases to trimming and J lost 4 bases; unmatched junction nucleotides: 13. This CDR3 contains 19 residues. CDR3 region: CASSSQMITSGRGYNEQFF. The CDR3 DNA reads TGTGCCAGCAGCTCCCAGATGATTACTAGCGGGAGGGGGTACAATGAGCAGTTCTTC.

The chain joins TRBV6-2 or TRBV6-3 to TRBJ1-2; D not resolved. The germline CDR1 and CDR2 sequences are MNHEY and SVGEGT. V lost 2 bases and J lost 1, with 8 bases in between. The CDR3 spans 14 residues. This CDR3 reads CASSYPGGNYGYTF. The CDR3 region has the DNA TGTGCCAGCAGTTACCCCGGCGGTAACTATGGCTACACCTTC.

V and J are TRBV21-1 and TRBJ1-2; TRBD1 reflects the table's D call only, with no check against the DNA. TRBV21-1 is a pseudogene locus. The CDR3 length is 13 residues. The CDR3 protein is CASSKVRGYGYTF. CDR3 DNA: TGTGCCAGCAGCAAAGTCAGGGGCTATGGCTACACCTTC.

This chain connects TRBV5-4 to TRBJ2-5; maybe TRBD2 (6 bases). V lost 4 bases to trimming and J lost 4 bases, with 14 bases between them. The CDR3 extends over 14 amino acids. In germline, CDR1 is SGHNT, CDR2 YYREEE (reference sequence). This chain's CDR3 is CASSLRDSLETQYF. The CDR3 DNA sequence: TGTGCCAGCAGCCTCCGGGACTCCTTAGAGACCCAGTACTTC.

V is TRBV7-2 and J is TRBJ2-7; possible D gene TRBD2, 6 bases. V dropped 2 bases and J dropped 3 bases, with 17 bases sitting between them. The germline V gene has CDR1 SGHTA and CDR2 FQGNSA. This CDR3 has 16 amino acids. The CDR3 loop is CASSLTLSGELYEQYF. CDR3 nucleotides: TGTGCCAGCAGCTTAACCCTGTCGGGAGAACTCTACGAGCAGTACTTC.

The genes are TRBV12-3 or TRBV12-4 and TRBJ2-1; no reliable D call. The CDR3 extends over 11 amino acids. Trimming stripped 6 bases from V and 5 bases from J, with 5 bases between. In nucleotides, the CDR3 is TGTGCCAGCAGAATAGACAATGAGCAGTTCTTC. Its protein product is CASRIDNEQFF.

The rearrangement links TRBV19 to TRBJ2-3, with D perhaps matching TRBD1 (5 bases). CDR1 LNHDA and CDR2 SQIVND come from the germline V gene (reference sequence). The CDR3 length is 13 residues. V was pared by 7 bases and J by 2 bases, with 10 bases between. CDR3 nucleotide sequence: TGTGCCAGTAAGAGCAGGGACACAGATACGCAGTATTTT. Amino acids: CASKSRDTDTQYF.

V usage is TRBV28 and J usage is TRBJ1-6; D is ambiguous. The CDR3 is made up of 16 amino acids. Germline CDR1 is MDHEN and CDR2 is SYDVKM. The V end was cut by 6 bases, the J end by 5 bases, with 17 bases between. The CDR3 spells CASSPAGRGDNSPLHF. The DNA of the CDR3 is TGTGCCAGCAGCCCTGCCGGGCGGGGAGATAATTCACCCCTCCACTTT.

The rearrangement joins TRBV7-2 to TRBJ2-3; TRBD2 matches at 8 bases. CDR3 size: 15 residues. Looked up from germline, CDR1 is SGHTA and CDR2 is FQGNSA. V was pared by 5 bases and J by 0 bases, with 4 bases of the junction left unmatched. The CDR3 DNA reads TGTGCCAGCAGCCGGACTAGCTCTAGCACAGATACGCAGTATTTT. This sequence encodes CASSRTSSSTDTQYF.

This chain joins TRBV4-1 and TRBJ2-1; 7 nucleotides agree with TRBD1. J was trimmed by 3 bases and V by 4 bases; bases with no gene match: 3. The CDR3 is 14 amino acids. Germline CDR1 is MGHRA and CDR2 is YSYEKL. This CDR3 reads CASSPGQIYNEQFF. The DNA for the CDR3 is TGCGCCAGCAGCCCGGGACAGATCTACAATGAGCAGTTCTTC.

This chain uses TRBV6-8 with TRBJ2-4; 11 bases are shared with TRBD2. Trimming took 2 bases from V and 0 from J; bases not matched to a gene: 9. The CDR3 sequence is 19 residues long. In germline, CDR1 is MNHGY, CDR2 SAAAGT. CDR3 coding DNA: TGTGCCAGCAGTTACACGTCTAGCGGGAGGAGAGTAGCCAAAAACATTCAGTACTTC. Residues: CASSYTSSGRRVAKNIQYF.

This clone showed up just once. The CDR3 coding sequence is TGTGCCAGTAGTACCTCCGGGGACAGCCGGAGGATTCATGGCTACACCTTC. Translating it yields CASSTSGDSRRIHGYTF. The genes are TRBV19 and TRBJ1-2, with 7 bases that match TRBD1. CDR1 is LNHDA and CDR2 is SQIVND in the germline V gene (reference sequence). The J segment lost 6 bases and the V segment lost 4 bases, leaving 17 bases of the junction unmatched. The CDR3 length is 17 residues.

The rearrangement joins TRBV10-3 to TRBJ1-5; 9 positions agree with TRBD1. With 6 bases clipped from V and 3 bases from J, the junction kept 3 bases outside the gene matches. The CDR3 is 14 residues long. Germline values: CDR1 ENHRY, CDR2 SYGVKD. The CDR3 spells CAISGDRVNQPQHF. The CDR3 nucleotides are TGTGCCATCAGCGGGGACAGGGTCAATCAGCCCCAGCATTTT.

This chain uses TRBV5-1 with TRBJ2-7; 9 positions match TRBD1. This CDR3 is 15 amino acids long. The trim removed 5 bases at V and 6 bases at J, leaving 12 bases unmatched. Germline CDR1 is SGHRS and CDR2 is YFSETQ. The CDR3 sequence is CASRRSDRGLGEQYF. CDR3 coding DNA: TGCGCCAGCAGGCGGTCGGACAGGGGACTCGGCGAGCAGTACTTC.

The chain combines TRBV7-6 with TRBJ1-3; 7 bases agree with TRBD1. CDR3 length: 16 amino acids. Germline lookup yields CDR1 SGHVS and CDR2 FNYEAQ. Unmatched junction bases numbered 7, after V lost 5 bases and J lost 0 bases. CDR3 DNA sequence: TGTGCCAGCAGCCCGAGACAGGGAAGCTCTGGAAACACCATATATTTT. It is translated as CASSPRQGSSGNTIYF.

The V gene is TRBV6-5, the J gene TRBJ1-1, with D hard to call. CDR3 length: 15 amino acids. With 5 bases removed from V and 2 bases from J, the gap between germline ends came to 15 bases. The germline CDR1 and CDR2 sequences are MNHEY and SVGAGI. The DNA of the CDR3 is TGTGCCAGCAGTCAATCAGGTTACTCTAACACTGAAGCTTTCTTT. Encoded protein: CASSQSGYSNTEAFF.

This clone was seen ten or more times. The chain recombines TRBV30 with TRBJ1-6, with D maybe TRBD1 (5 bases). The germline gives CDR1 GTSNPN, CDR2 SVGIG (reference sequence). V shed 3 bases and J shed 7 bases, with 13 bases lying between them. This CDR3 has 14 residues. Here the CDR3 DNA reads TGTGCCTGGAGATGGGGAAGGGGAAATTCACCCCTCCACTTT. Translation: CAWRWGRGNSPLHF.

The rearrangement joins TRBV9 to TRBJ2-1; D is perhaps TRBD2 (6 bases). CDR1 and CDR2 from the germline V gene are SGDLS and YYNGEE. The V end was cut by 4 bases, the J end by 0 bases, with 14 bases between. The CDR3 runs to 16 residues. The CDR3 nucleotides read TGTGCCAGCAGCACCCTTAGCGGATCCTCCTACAATGAGCAGTTCTTC. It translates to CASSTLSGSSYNEQFF.

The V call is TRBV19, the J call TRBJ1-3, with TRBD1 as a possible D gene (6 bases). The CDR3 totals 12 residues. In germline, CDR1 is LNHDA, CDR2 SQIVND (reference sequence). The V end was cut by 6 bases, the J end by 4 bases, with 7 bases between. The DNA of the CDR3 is TGTGCCAGTAGCGGACAGGGAAACACCATATATTTT. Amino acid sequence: CASSGQGNTIYF.

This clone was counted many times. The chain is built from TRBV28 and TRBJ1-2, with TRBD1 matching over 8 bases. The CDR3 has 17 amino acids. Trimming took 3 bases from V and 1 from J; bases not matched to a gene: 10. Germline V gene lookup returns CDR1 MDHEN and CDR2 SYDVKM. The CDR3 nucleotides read TGTGCCAGCAGTTTCCCGCTTTGGGACAGGATTAACTATGGCTACACCTTC. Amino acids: CASSFPLWDRINYGYTF.

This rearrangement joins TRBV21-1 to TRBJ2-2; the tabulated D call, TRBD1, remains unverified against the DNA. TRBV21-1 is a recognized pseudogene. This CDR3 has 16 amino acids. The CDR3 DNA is TGTGCCAGCAGCACCCGACAGAGACCGAACACCGGGGAGCTGTTTTTT. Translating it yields CASSTRQRPNTGELFF.

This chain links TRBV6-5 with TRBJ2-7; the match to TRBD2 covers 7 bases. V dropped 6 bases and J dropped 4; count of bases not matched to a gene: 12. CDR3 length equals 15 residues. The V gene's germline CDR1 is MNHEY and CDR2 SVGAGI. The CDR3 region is CASRDGLVGAYEQYF. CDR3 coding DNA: TGTGCCAGCAGAGACGGACTAGTGGGAGCTTACGAGCAGTACTTC.